These T cell receptor beta chains were read from a single sample in a study of T cells in Graves' hyperthyroidism and ophthalmopathy. One entry per CDR3 protein, called by TCRdb with MiXCR from the multiplex PCR reads. The data contain approximately 480,000 distinct CDR3 sequences, less than 25% of them seen just once; the ten biggest clones take up around 27%. Source material: blood. All receptors derive from a man aged 18 to 29 with Graves' hyperthyroidism. Each CDR3 is given with its conserved first and last residue. The D gene is left open where the match is weak. For some rows the clone size is stated as once, few or many, or as a class when expanded; others skip it.

clone size,V gene,J gene,D gene,CDR3 DNA,CDR3 protein
NA,TRBV9,TRBJ2-5,TRBD2,TGTGCCAGCAGCGCTCAGGGACTAATCCAAGAGACCCAGTACTTC,CASSAQGLIQETQYF
NA,TRBV9,TRBJ2-5,NA,TGTGCCAGCAGCGTCCAGGACAGCTACCAAGAGACCCAGTACTTC,CASSVQDSYQETQYF
many,TRBV20-1,TRBJ1-2,TRBD1,TGCAGTGCTAGACCAGATTTAGGGACAGGGGTGGACTATGGCTACACCTTC,CSARPDLGTGVDYGYTF
many,TRBV12-5,TRBJ2-2,NA,TGTGCTAGTGGTTTGGTCACGGGGAGATACACCGGGGAGCTGTTTTTT,CASGLVTGRYTGELFF
many,TRBV5-6,TRBJ2-7,NA,TGTGCCAGCAGCTTGTTGGCAACCTACGAGCAGTACTTC,CASSLLATYEQYF
many,TRBV6-5,TRBJ1-1,NA,TGTGCCAGCAAAGATGGGGACTTCACTGAAGCTTTCTTT,CASKDGDFTEAFF
few,TRBV3-1,TRBJ2-5,NA,TGTGCCAGCAGCCAAGGGCGGGGAGATCAAGAGACCCAGTACTTC,CASSQGRGDQETQYF
once,TRBV6-1,TRBJ2-5,NA,TGTGCCAGCAGACTAGGGACGGGCGGGCAGACCCAGTACTTC,CASRLGTGGQTQYF
many,TRBV7-9,TRBJ2-7,TRBD1,TGTGCCAGCAGCACGACAGGGCGCCCTTGCGAGCAGTACTTC,CASSTTGRPCEQYF
NA,TRBV28,TRBJ2-7,TRBD1,TGTGCCAGCAGGGACAGGGGGTCCTACGATCAGTACTTC,CASRDRGSYDQYF
NA,TRBV19,TRBJ2-4,NA,TGTGCCAGCTCCAAAAGGTCACAGATTCAGTACTTC,CASSKRSQIQYF
many,TRBV5-4,TRBJ1-1,NA,TGTGCCAGCAGCCCTAGAGGAGTAACGGGCACTGAAGCTTTCTTT,CASSPRGVTGTEAFF
NA,TRBV12-3/TRBV12-4,TRBJ2-5,NA,TGTGCCAGCAGCTCTCGGGGGAACGTGTACCCAAAAGAGACCCAGTACTTC,CASSSRGNVYPKETQYF
many,TRBV29-1,TRBJ1-2,NA,TGCAGCGTGGAACACAATGGAGATGGCTACACCTTC,CSVEHNGDGYTF
many,TRBV2,TRBJ2-5,NA,TGTGCCAGCAACAGGGAAGGGACCCAGTACTTC,CASNREGTQYF
many,TRBV12-3/TRBV12-4,TRBJ1-1,NA,TGTGCCAGCACCGCGAGGGGGTGGAGGGGAGGGAACACTGAAGCTTTCTTT,CASTARGWRGGNTEAFF
many,TRBV24-1,TRBJ2-7,TRBD1,TGTGCCACCAGTGACCCCGGACAGGGGAGGGACGAGCAGTACTTC,CATSDPGQGRDEQYF
few,TRBV29-1,TRBJ2-7,NA,TGCAGCGCCCCGACAGCCTACTCCTACGAGCAGTACTTC,CSAPTAYSYEQYF